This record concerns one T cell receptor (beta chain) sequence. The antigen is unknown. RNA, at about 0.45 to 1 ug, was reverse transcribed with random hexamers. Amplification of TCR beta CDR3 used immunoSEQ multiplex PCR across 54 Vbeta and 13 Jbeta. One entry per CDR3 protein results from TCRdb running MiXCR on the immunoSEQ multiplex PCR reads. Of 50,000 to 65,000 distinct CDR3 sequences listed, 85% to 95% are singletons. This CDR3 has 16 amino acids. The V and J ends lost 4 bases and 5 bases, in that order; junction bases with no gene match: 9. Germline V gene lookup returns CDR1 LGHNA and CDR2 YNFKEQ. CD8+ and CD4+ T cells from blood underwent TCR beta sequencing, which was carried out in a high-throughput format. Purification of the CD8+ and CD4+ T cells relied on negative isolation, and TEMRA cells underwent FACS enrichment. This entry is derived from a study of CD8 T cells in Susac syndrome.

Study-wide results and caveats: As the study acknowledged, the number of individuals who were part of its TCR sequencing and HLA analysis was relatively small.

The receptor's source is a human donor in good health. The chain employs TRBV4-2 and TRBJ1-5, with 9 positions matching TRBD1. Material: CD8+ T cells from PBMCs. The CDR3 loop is CASSPGGQGIDQPQHF. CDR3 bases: TGTGCCAGCAGCCCAGGAGGACAGGGGATCGATCAGCCCCAGCATTTT.